This TCR beta chain was sequenced for a study of glioma-infiltrating T cells. The CDR3 extends over 13 amino acids. V dropped 3 bases and J dropped 2; count of bases not matched to a gene: 4. Germline values: CDR1 DFQATT, CDR2 SNEGSKA (reference sequence). Study results and limitations: Non-neoplastic patients had below-expected tissue-blood divergence, while all gliomas exceeded expectation.

Using RNA template, CDR3s of TCR alpha and beta were amplified with iRepertoire arm-PCR. For one-step reverse transcription and amplification, about 90-450 ng of tissue mRNA or PBMC total RNA was used. TCRdb processed the multiplex PCR reads anew with MiXCR; each CDR3 protein has one entry. The sample gives tens of thousands of distinct CDR3 sequences, roughly 40% of which show up once; around two fifths is in the top ten. This clonotype was recorded many times. Its antigen is undetermined. This receptor was identified in a human donor with low-grade glioma or glioblastoma, undergoing nonglioma brain surgery, or in good health (not recorded which). The chain has TRBV20-1 and TRBJ2-7; 7 bases align to TRBD2. Sequenced sample: glioma tissue, nonneoplastic brain tissue, or PBMCs (not recorded which). Here the CDR3 DNA reads TGCAGTGCTAGCGGGAGGAGCCCCTACGAGCAGTACTTC. It translates to CSASGRSPYEQYF.